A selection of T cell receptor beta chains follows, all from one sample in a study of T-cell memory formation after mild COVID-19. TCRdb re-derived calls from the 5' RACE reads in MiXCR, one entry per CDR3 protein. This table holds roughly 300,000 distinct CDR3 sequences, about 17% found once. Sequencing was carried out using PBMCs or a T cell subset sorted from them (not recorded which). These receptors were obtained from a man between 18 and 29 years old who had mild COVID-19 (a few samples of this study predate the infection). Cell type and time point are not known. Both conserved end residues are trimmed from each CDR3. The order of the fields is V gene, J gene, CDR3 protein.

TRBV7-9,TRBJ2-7,ASSRRQDEQY
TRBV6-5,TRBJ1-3,ASRGRFSGNTIY
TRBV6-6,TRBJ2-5,ASSFPSSGTKGETQY
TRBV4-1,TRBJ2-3,ASSQESAGGTDTQY
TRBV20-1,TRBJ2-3,SATRVWADTQY
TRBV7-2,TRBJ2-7,ASSLIGSPYEQY
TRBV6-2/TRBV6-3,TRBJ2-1,ASSYPAGGGYEQF
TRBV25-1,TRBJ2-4,ASSELERDSQY
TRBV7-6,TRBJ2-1,ASSLAKGKYNEQF
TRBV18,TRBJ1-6,ASSPTGQINSPLH
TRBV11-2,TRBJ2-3,ASSFSRDTQY
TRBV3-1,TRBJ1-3,ASSFQPGNTIY
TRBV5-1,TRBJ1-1,ASSSRPDTEAF
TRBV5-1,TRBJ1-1,ASSLVGRQGEAF
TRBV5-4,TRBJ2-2,ASSLAGAVTGELF
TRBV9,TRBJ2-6,ASSVVGGGANVLT
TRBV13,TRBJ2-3,ASSTKDTQY
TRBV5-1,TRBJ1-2,ASGENYGYT
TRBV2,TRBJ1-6,ASRPDRAYNSPLH
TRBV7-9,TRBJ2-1,ASSPRDPPSYNEQF
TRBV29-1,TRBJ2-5,SVGRGETQY
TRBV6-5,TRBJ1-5,ASSYGGGANQPQH
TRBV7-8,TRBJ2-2,ASSLRDREDTGELF
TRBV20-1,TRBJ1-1,SARDRTVMVNTEAF
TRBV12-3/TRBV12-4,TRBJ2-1,ASSQISYNEQF
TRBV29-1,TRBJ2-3,SVEDEGPADTQY
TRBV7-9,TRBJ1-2,ASSLEHGYT
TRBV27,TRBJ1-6,ASPPRVNSPLH
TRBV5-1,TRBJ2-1,ASSWISDEQF
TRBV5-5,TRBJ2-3,ASSLDPDILDTQY
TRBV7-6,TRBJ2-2,ASSLVSPGANTGELF
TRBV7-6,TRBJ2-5,ASSRASPTNQETQY
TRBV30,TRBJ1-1,AWSGTKGLEAF
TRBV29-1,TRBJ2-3,SVETGGFTDTQY
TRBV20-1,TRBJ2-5,SASGGAQETQY
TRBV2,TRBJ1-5,ASRLPGQRPYGNQPQH
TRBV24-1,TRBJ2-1,ATSALTGSYNEQF